Here is one T cell receptor beta chain with its context. The antigen is not known. This sample was taken from a study of cytomegalovirus exposure and HLA in healthy donors. Findings and limits, study-wide: Donors belonging to an Asian-associated ancestry cluster reportedly showed fewer N-insertions in productive TCRs than the approximately 670-donor mean, according to what a later analysis found. Within the data, a cluster of highly shared sequence variants was likely a sequencing artifact. Available immune exposure information was restricted to CMV serostatus only.

CDR1 is SGDLS, CDR2 YYNGEE, per germline. This CDR3 is 14 amino acids long. V lost 6 bases, J lost 4 bases, and 15 bases lay in between. The PCR ran on 60 Vbeta and 13 Jbeta primers. Assay: immunoSEQ multiplex PCR; the TCRdb copy retains only in-frame clones and omits some. Counted here are 90,000 to 100,000 clones, 70% to 85% occurring once; the ten biggest clones make up 3.8%. This sequence was found in a man aged 50 to 59 in good health and CMV-seronegative. The chain combines TRBV9 with TRBJ2-3; possible D gene TRBD2, 6 bases. Sequencing was carried out using PBMCs. CDR3: CASTLGGGADTQYF. The CDR3 DNA reads as TGTGCCAGCACCTTGGGGGGAGGCGCAGATACGCAGTATTTT.